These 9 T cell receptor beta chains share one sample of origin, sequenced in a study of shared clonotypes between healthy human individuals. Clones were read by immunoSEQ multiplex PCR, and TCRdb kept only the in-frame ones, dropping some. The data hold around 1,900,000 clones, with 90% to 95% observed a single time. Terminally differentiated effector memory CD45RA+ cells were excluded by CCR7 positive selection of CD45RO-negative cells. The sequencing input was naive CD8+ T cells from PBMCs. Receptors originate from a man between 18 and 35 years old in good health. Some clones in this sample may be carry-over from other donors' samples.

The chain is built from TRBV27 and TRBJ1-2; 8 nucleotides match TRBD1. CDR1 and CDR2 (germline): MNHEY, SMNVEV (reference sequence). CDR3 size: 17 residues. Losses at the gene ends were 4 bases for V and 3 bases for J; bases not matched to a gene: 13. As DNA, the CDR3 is TGTGCCAGCAGTTCCCGCCGGACAGGGACCGACCACTATGGCTACACCTTC. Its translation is CASSSRRTGTDHYGYTF.

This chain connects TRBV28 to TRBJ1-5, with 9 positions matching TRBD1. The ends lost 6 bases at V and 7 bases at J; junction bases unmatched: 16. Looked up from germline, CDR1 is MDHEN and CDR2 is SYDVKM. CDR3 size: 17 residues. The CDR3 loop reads CASSTYLTGGAGQPQHF. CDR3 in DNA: TGTGCCAGCAGCACCTACCTAACAGGGGGCGCGGGGCAGCCCCAGCATTTT.

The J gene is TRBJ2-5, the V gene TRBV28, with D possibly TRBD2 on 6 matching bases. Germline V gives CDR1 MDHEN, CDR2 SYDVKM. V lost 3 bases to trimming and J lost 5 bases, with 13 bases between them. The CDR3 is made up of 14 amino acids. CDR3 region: CASSLASERETQYF. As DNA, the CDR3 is TGTGCCAGCAGTTTGGCTAGCGAGAGGGAGACCCAGTACTTC.

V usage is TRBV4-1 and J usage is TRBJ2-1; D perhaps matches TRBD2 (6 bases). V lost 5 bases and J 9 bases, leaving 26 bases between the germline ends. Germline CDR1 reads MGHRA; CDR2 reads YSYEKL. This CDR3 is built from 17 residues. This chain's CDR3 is CASSYPARGAAGGEQFF. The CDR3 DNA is TGCGCCAGCAGCTACCCCGCGCGTGGGGCGGCCGGGGGTGAGCAGTTCTTC.

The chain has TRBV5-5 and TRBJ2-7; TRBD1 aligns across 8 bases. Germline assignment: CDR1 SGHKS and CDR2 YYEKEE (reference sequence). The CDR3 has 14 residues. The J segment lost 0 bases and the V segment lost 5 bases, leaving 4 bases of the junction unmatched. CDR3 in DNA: TGTGCCAGCAGTGTGGACAGGGTCTCCTACGAGCAGTACTTC. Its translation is CASSVDRVSYEQYF.

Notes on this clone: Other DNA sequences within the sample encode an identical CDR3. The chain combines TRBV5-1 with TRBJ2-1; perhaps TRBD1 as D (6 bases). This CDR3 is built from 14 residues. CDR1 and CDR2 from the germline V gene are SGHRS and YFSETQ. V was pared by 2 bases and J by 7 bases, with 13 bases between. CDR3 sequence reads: CASSFGTGWNEQFF. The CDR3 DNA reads TGCGCCAGCAGCTTTGGAACAGGGTGGAATGAGCAGTTCTTC.

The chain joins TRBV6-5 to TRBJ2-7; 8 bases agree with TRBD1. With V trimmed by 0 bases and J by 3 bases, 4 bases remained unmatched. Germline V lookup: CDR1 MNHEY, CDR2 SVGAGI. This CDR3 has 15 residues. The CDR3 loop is CASSYSRQGSYEQYF. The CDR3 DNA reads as TGTGCCAGCAGTTACTCGAGACAGGGGAGCTACGAGCAGTACTTC.

The CDR3 reads CASNAGQGATGELFF. For the CDR3, the DNA is TGTGCCAGCAACGCGGGACAGGGCGCCACCGGGGAGCTGTTTTTT. The chain joins TRBV28 to TRBJ2-2, with TRBD1 identical over 9 bases. The germline V gene encodes CDR1 MDHEN and CDR2 SYDVKM. The CDR3 has 15 residues. V trimming: 7 bases; J trimming: 4 bases; junction bases outside the gene matches: 7.

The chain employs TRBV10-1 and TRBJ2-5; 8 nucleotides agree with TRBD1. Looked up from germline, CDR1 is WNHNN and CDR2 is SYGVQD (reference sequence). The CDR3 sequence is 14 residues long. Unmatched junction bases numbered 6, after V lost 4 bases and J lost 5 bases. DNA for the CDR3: TGCGCCAGCAGTGCGACAGGGGTTGAGGAGACCCAGTACTTC. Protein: CASSATGVEETQYF.